The 27 T cell receptor beta chains below all came from one sample that was sequenced in a study of regulatory T cells in long-lasting Graves disease. Documented time point: newly diagnosed GD, antithyroid drugs for less than 3 months. TCR sequences were obtained from RNA taken from PBMCs. Construction of TCR beta libraries relied on iRepertoire HTBI primers and on Arm-PCR targeting CDR3 regions. In TCRdb, the multiplex PCR reads were re-called with MiXCR into one record per CDR3 protein. The sample consists of about 440,000 distinct CDR3 sequences, more than 12% of them appearing once. A further study also used this sample, focusing on T cells in Graves' hyperthyroidism and ophthalmopathy.

The sequencing used peripheral blood mononuclear cells (PBMCs), collected at new diagnosis, from a patient treated with antithyroid drugs. All receptors derive from a woman in her 30s with Graves disease.

The chain's CDR3 is CSAESGRFLDEQFF. Written as DNA, the CDR3 is TGCAGTGCTGAAAGCGGGAGATTTTTGGATGAGCAGTTCTTC. The chain carries TRBV20-1 and TRBJ2-1, with 8 bases aligning to TRBD2. In germline, CDR1 is DFQATT, CDR2 SNEGSKA (reference sequence). V shed 5 bases and J 8 bases; nucleotides not matched to a gene: 11. This CDR3 region has 14 residues.

This clonotype occurred many times. This sequence joins TRBV12-3 or TRBV12-4 and TRBJ1-2; the D gene is possibly TRBD1 (5 bases). This CDR3 is built from 14 residues. Trimming left V 7 bases short and J 3 bases short, with 15 bases between. CDR3 coding DNA: TGTGCCAGCACCCTCAGGGACCTCGACTATGGCTACACCTTC. It codes for CASTLRDLDYGYTF.

This clonotype was counted at least ten times. J is TRBJ1-2 and V is TRBV28; D unresolved. Germline V CDR1 and CDR2: MDHEN, SYDVKM. The V end lost 10 bases, the J end lost 4 bases, and 13 bases lay between the germline ends. CDR3 size: 12 residues. The CDR3 region is CATPGGVYGYTF. The CDR3 DNA follows: TGTGCCACCCCGGGAGGAGTCTATGGCTACACCTTC.

In the case of this clonotype: Given a much more abundant clone one base away, this may be a read error. The chain has TRBV27 and TRBJ1-2; no firm D call. Germline V CDR1 and CDR2: MNHEY, SMNVEV (reference sequence). The CDR3 spans 14 residues. This CDR3 is CAGSLKSLSGGYTF. In DNA form, the CDR3 reads TGTGCCGGCAGTTTAAAGAGCTTATCCGGTGGCTACACCTTC.

For this clonotype: A junction boundary mismatches the germline segment, possibly from a read error. The rearrangement uses TRBV11-2 and TRBJ2-7, with D tentatively TRBD1 (5 bases). The germline CDR1 and CDR2 sequences are SGHAT and FQNNGV. There are 14 residues in the CDR3. The CDR3 loop is CASSQDVLGAEQYF. The CDR3 nucleotides read TGCGCCAGCAGCCAAGATGTTCTAGGGGCTGAGCAGTACTTC.

This clonotype showed up many times. V gene TRBV5-6 combines with J gene TRBJ1-1; tentatively, D is TRBD1 (5 bases). The V end lost 0 bases, the J end lost 4 bases, and 13 bases lay between the germline ends. CDR1 SGHDT and CDR2 YYEEEE come from the germline V gene. This CDR3 spans 15 amino acids. The DNA of the CDR3 is TGTGCCAGCAGCTTGGTCCGGGGGATGGGCACTGAAGCTTTCTTT. It specifies CASSLVRGMGTEAFF.

There are many counts of this clonotype. The chain employs TRBV3-1 and TRBJ1-2, with TRBD1 matching 8 bases. The germline V gene has CDR1 LGHDT and CDR2 YNNKEL (reference sequence). V shed 5 bases, J shed 8 bases, and the junction held 16 bases outside the gene matches. This CDR3 contains 16 residues. The CDR3 DNA reads TGTGCCAGCAGCTTTGGGGGGACAGGTCGAGGCGGGGGCTACACCTTC. This codes for CASSFGGTGRGGGYTF.

This clonotype was detected many times. This chain uses TRBV18 with TRBJ1-3, with D uncertain. This CDR3 is 11 amino acids long. CDR1 is KGHSH, CDR2 LQKENI, per germline. V was cut by 8 bases and J by 2 bases, with 4 bases left in between. CDR3 nucleotides: TGTGCCAGCAGCCCTGGAAACACCATATATTTT. Translated: CASSPGNTIYF.

The table lists this clonotype with a few counts. The gene calls are TRBV29-1 and TRBJ2-1; TRBD2 agrees at 16 bases. V gave up 6 bases and J gave up 9 bases; unmatched junction bases: 8. The germline V gene encodes CDR1 SQVTM and CDR2 ANQGSEA. The CDR3 is made up of 15 amino acids. The DNA for the CDR3 is TGCAGCGTCTCGGTGGGGACTAGCGGGAGGGCTGAGCAGTTCTTC. Its translation: CSVSVGTSGRAEQFF.

For this clonotype: With a much larger clone just one base away, this may be a read error. The chain employs TRBV28 and TRBJ2-1, with TRBD1 as a possible D gene (6 bases). V was pared by 3 bases and J by 11 bases, with 17 bases between. The germline V gene has CDR1 MDHEN and CDR2 SYDVKM. The CDR3 spans 14 residues. Here the CDR3 DNA reads TGTGCCAGCAGTTTTGATACAGGGACAATTAAGCAGTTCTTC. It yields the protein CASSFDTGTIKQFF.

A remark on this clonotype: One base separates it from a far larger clone, so it is likely a read error. CDR3: CASCPGTDYEQYF. In DNA form, the CDR3 reads TGTGCCAGCTGCCCCGGGACGGACTACGAGCAGTACTTC. V usage is TRBV18 and J usage is TRBJ2-7, with D perhaps assigned TRBD1 or TRBD2 (5 bases each). V dropped 7 bases and J dropped 3 bases, with 13 bases sitting between them. CDR1 and CDR2 (germline): KGHSH, LQKENI. There are 13 residues in the CDR3.

This clonotype was observed a few times. At one of its ends the junction is not consistent with the germline gene, which may arise from a read error. This rearrangement joins TRBV7-9 to TRBJ1-2; 8 positions agree with TRBD1. The CDR3 is made up of 15 amino acids. Germline loops: CDR1 SEHNR, CDR2 FQNEAQ (reference sequence). CDR3 sequence reads: CASSARDRTYYSYTF. The CDR3 DNA reads TGTGCCAGCAGCGCTCGGGACAGGACTTACTATAGCTACACCTTC.

This clonotype was seen ten or more times. The J gene is TRBJ2-3, the V gene TRBV28, with D possibly called TRBD1 or TRBD2 (6 bases each). V lost 3 bases, J lost 3 bases, and 22 bases lay in between. In germline, CDR1 is MDHEN, CDR2 SYDVKM. There are 18 residues in the CDR3. The CDR3 nucleotides are TGTGCCAGCAGTTTTTCCCCCCGGGGGCTGGGGGGTACAGATACGCAGTATTTT. Encoded protein: CASSFSPRGLGGTDTQYF. Full variable domain (remainder filled in from reference TRBV28 and TRBJ2-3): DVKVTQSSRYLVKRTGEKVFLECVQDMDHENMFWYRQDPGLGLRLIYFSYDVKMKEKGDIPEGYSVSREKKERFSLILESASTNQTSMYLCASSFSPRGLGGTDTQYFGPGTRLTVL.

This chain uses TRBV7-2 with TRBJ1-5; D perhaps matches TRBD1 (5 bases). Trimming left V 5 bases short and J 10 bases short, with 21 bases between. The CDR3 length is 15 residues. Germline CDR1 is SGHTA and CDR2 is FQGNSA. The CDR3 nucleotides read TGTGCCAGCAGCCTCCGGGGTGGGGGAACATATCCCCAGCATTTT. Its protein product is CASSLRGGGTYPQHF.

This clonotype was observed many times. J is TRBJ2-1 and V is TRBV2; no firm D call. The CDR3 is 12 residues long. Germline V CDR1 and CDR2: SNHLY, FYNNEI. V lost 8 bases and J lost 4, with 9 bases in between. DNA of the CDR3: TGTGCCAGCCTTTGGGAATACAATGAGCAGTTCTTC. It is translated as CASLWEYNEQFF.

J is TRBJ2-1 and V is TRBV6-1; D might be TRBD1 (5 bases). There are 16 residues in the CDR3. Trimming removed 4 bases from V and 0 bases from J, with 13 bases in between. Germline lookup yields CDR1 MNHNS and CDR2 SASEGT. The CDR3, as DNA: TGTGCCAGCAGTGGCACCGACAGACGCTCCTACAATGAGCAGTTCTTC. Amino acids: CASSGTDRRSYNEQFF.

At least ten counts were recorded for this clonotype. The rearrangement links TRBV15 to TRBJ1-1; no firm D call. Trimming removed 4 bases from V and 11 bases from J, with 17 bases in between. Per the germline V gene, CDR1 is LNHNV and CDR2 is YYDKDF (reference sequence). The CDR3 spans 13 residues. DNA for the CDR3: TGTGCCACCAGCAAGGAAGGGTCAGCGCAGGCTTTCTTT. Its translation is CATSKEGSAQAFF.

CDR3 loop: CASRWTSGRAVETQYF. In nucleotides, the CDR3 is TGTGCCAGCCGTTGGACTAGCGGGAGGGCCGTGGAGACCCAGTACTTC. The V and J genes are TRBV6-4 and TRBJ2-5, with 15 nucleotides matching TRBD2. V lost 8 bases and J lost 5; bases outside the gene matches: 9. Germline-derived CDR1 and CDR2 are MRHNA and SNTAGT. The length of the CDR3 is 16 residues.

The genes are TRBV4-1 and TRBJ2-5; D possibly corresponds to TRBD2 (6 bases). CDR1 MGHRA and CDR2 YSYEKL come from the germline V gene. The CDR3 has 12 residues. Trimming removed 4 bases from V and 5 bases from J, with 8 bases in between. The CDR3 reads CASSRRGETQYF. The CDR3 DNA reads as TGCGCCAGCAGCCGCCGGGGGGAGACCCAGTACTTC.

This clonotype occurred many times. The chain couples TRBV6-1 to TRBJ2-7; 12 bases map to TRBD2. CDR1 and CDR2 from the germline V gene are MNHNS and SASEGT. Unmatched junction bases numbered 5, after V lost 5 bases and J lost 0 bases. The CDR3 totals 16 residues. The CDR3 sequence: CASSSGLAGSSYEQYF. CDR3 in DNA: TGTGCCAGCAGTAGTGGACTAGCGGGGTCCTCCTACGAGCAGTACTTC.

In this sample, this clonotype turned up many times. CDR3 residues: CASSLGVGTSGGYNEQFF. CDR3 in DNA: TGTGCCAGCAGTTTAGGGGTTGGGACTAGCGGGGGGTACAATGAGCAGTTCTTC. The chain carries TRBV12-3 or TRBV12-4 and TRBJ2-1; TRBD2 agrees at 15 bases. This CDR3 has 18 residues. The J segment lost 4 bases and the V segment lost 1 base, leaving 5 bases of the junction unmatched.

In its sample, this clonotype was seen many times. V and J are TRBV27 and TRBJ1-2; D may be TRBD1 (5 bases). Trimming took off 6 bases at V and 8 bases at J, with 19 bases between the two ends. Germline loops: CDR1 MNHEY, CDR2 SMNVEV (reference sequence). The CDR3 sequence is 14 residues long. CDR3: CASRGLKEGGGYTF. The CDR3 bases are TGTGCCAGCAGGGGGCTTAAGGAGGGAGGCGGCTACACCTTC.

Notes on this clonotype: A much more abundant neighbour one base away suggests this may be a read error. The J gene is TRBJ2-1, the V gene TRBV20-1, with 11 bases fitting TRBD2. Unmatched junction bases numbered 6, after V lost 6 bases and J lost 8 bases. The V gene's germline CDR1 is DFQATT and CDR2 SNEGSKA (reference sequence). CDR3 length: 13 residues. The DNA for the CDR3 is TGCAGTGCGACTAGCGGGGAACACGATGAGCAGTTCTTC. It codes for CSATSGEHDEQFF.

The chain has TRBV10-3 and TRBJ1-5, with no clear D. Germline V lookup: CDR1 ENHRY, CDR2 SYGVKD. The CDR3 sequence is 13 residues long. V lost 3 bases to trimming and J lost 2 bases, with 5 bases between them. The CDR3 sequence is CAISDSGNQPQHF. In nucleotides, the CDR3 is TGTGCCATCAGTGACTCTGGCAATCAGCCCCAGCATTTT.

This clonotype appeared a few times. An end of the junction differs from the germline gene, which may be a read error. The rearrangement uses TRBV5-1 and TRBJ2-2, with D possibly being TRBD2 (6 bases). This CDR3 is built from 14 residues. Looked up from germline, CDR1 is SGHRS and CDR2 is YFSETQ. The CDR3 here is CASRAQPNTGGLFF. DNA for the CDR3: TGCGCCAGCAGGGCACAACCGAACACCGGGGGGCTGTTTTTT.

This clonotype turned up a few times. CDR3 nucleotide sequence: TGTGCCACCAGTGATACAGGGGTTTTGAACACTGAAGCTTTCTTT. It translates to CATSDTGVLNTEAFF. The chain carries TRBV15 and TRBJ1-1, with 7 bases aligning to TRBD1. V lost 6 bases, J lost 0 bases, and 7 bases stayed unmatched. Germline CDR1 and CDR2: LNHNV and YYDKDF (reference sequence). The CDR3 is 15 amino acids. The variable domain in full, completed from reference TRBV15 and TRBJ1-1, reads DAMVIQNPRYQVTQFGKPVTLSCSQTLNHNVMYWYQQKSSQAPKLLFHYYDKDFNNEADTPDNFQSRRPNTSFCFLDIRSPGLGDTAMYLCATSDTGVLNTEAFFGQGTRLTVV.

The chain carries TRBV10-2 and TRBJ2-3; D call uncertain. CDR1 is WSHSY and CDR2 is SAAADI in the germline V gene. There are 11 residues in the CDR3. V lost 0 bases and J lost 7, with 2 bases in between. The DNA of the CDR3 is TGCGCCAGCAGTGAGTCGAATACGCAGTATTTT. Translation: CASSESNTQYF.